Listed below are T cell receptor beta chains from one sample, sequenced in a study of T cells in localized non-small cell lung cancer. Method: immunoSEQ multiplex PCR; TCRdb's copy keeps in-frame clones and lacks some. The sample contains roughly 40,000 clones, 80% to 90% of which appear only once. The specimen was peripheral blood, collected before any cancer treatment. All receptors come from a woman between 40 and 69 years old with stage I lung adenocarcinoma. CDR3s include the opening cysteine and the closing phenylalanine or tryptophan. A D gene is named only where the DNA matches it firmly. Expanded clones are given a class, and other clones once, few, many or no size at all.

size: -
length: 14
V: TRBV25-1
J: TRBJ1-2
D: TRBD1
DNA: TGTGCCAGCAGTGAAGAATGGGACAGTACCGGCTACACCTTC
CDR3: CASSEEWDSTGYTF

size: few
length: 15
V: TRBV6-5
J: TRBJ1-1
D: -
DNA: TGTGCCAGCAGTTACTCGAACGGGGTTTACGCTGAAGCTTTCTTT
CDR3: CASSYSNGVYAEAFF

size: once
length: 17
V: TRBV5-1
J: TRBJ2-5
D: TRBD2
DNA: TGCGCCAGCAGCTTGGAGCCAGCGGGAGGAGGCTGGGAGACCCAGTACTTC
CDR3: CASSLEPAGGGWETQYF

size: few
length: 16
V: TRBV2
J: TRBJ1-5
D: -
DNA: TGTGCCAGCAGTGAAGTTGGGGGATATAGCAATCAGCCCCAGCATTTT
CDR3: CASSEVGGYSNQPQHF

size: -
length: 16
V: TRBV11-3
J: TRBJ2-1
D: TRBD2
DNA: TGTGCCAGCAGCCTTTCGCTCTCTAGCGGATACAATGAGCAGTTCTTC
CDR3: CASSLSLSSGYNEQFF

size: -
length: 14
V: TRBV5-4
J: TRBJ1-1
D: -
DNA: TGTGCCAGCAGCTCTCAGGGAGGCGTCACTGAAGCTTTCTTT
CDR3: CASSSQGGVTEAFF

size: -
length: 12
V: TRBV6-1
J: TRBJ2-4
D: -
DNA: TGTGCCAGCAGTGACAGGGCGAACATTCAGTACTTC
CDR3: CASSDRANIQYF

size: -
length: 14
V: TRBV19
J: TRBJ2-7
D: TRBD1
DNA: TGTGCCAGTAGTATCCCGGGACAGGGCTACGAGCAGTACTTC
CDR3: CASSIPGQGYEQYF

size: -
length: 13
V: TRBV5-1
J: TRBJ1-2
D: -
DNA: TGCGCCAGCAGCGTGGACACCAACTATGGCTACACCTTC
CDR3: CASSVDTNYGYTF

size: -
length: 14
V: TRBV28
J: TRBJ1-2
D: TRBD1
DNA: TGTGCCAGCAGTACAGGGGGCCGTTCCTATGGCTACACCTTC
CDR3: CASSTGGRSYGYTF

size: -
length: 15
V: TRBV10-3
J: TRBJ1-3
D: TRBD1
DNA: TGTGCCATCACCCGACAGGGCAACTCTGGAAACACCATATATTTT
CDR3: CAITRQGNSGNTIYF

size: -
length: 14
V: TRBV11-2
J: TRBJ2-7
D: -
DNA: TGTGCCAGCAGCTTAGCGGGCGGATCCTACGAGCAGTACTTC
CDR3: CASSLAGGSYEQYF

size: -
length: 15
V: TRBV6-1
J: TRBJ1-3
D: -
DNA: TGTGCCAGCAGTGCCATAGGGAACTCTGGAAACACCATATATTTT
CDR3: CASSAIGNSGNTIYF

size: -
length: 14
V: TRBV18
J: TRBJ2-2
D: -
DNA: TGTGCCAGCTCACCCCGGCAGGACGGCGAGGAGCTGTTTTTT
CDR3: CASSPRQDGEELFF

size: -
length: 16
V: TRBV4-2
J: TRBJ2-5
D: -
DNA: TGTGCCAGCAGCCAAGATCTTCGTGGAGGGGGAGAGACCCAGTACTTC
CDR3: CASSQDLRGGGETQYF

size: once
length: 15
V: TRBV9
J: TRBJ2-3
D: -
DNA: TGTGCCAGCAGCGTAGCTGGCGGTTACACAGATACGCAGTATTTT
CDR3: CASSVAGGYTDTQYF

size: -
length: 15
V: TRBV28
J: TRBJ1-5
D: -
DNA: TGTGCCAGCAGACGACAGTTCGGGATGAATCAGCCCCAGCATTTT
CDR3: CASRRQFGMNQPQHF

size: -
length: 14
V: TRBV27
J: TRBJ2-7
D: TRBD1
DNA: TGTGCCAGCAGTTTAAACAGGGGGAGGTCCGAGCAGTACTTC
CDR3: CASSLNRGRSEQYF

size: -
length: 12
V: TRBV30
J: TRBJ2-7
D: -
DNA: TGTGCCTGGAGTCCTGACTTGTACGAGCAGTACTTC
CDR3: CAWSPDLYEQYF

size: -
length: 12
V: TRBV2
J: TRBJ1-3
D: -
DNA: TGTGCCAGCAGTGAATCTGGAAACACCATATATTTT
CDR3: CASSESGNTIYF

size: -
length: 17
V: TRBV5-1
J: TRBJ1-2
D: TRBD1
DNA: TGCGCCAGCAGCTTGGACCCGGGACAGGGGAATAACTATGGCTACACCTTC
CDR3: CASSLDPGQGNNYGYTF

size: -
length: 15
V: TRBV5-6
J: TRBJ2-5
D: -
DNA: TGTGCCAGCAGCTTGGAGGCCGCAGGCGACGCGACCCAGTACTTC
CDR3: CASSLEAAGDATQYF

size: -
length: 15
V: TRBV10-3
J: TRBJ2-2
D: -
DNA: TGTGCCATCAGATCCCGGGACTTGAGCACTGGGGAGCTGTTTTTT
CDR3: CAIRSRDLSTGELFF

size: -
length: 12
V: TRBV2
J: TRBJ2-7
D: TRBD2
DNA: TGTGCCAGCGCAACTAGCGGTACTAAGCAGTACTTC
CDR3: CASATSGTKQYF

size: -
length: 15
V: TRBV28
J: TRBJ1-1
D: -
DNA: TGTGCCAGTTCGGGGACACCGAGTTTAAACACTGAAGCTTTCTTT
CDR3: CASSGTPSLNTEAFF

size: -
length: 12
V: TRBV6-1
J: TRBJ1-5
D: -
DNA: TGTGCCAGCGGCACCGGGGATCAGCCCCAGCATTTT
CDR3: CASGTGDQPQHF

size: -
length: 14
V: TRBV19
J: TRBJ1-3
D: -
DNA: TGTGCCAGTAGTACGCAGGGGACTGGAAACACCATATATTTT
CDR3: CASSTQGTGNTIYF

size: -
length: 17
V: TRBV28
J: TRBJ2-3
D: TRBD2
DNA: TGTGCCAGCAGTTTGAGGCTAGCGGGGACTAGCACAGATACGCAGTATTTT
CDR3: CASSLRLAGTSTDTQYF

size: -
length: 14
V: TRBV5-1
J: TRBJ2-1
D: TRBD1
DNA: TGCGCCAGCAGCTTATGGGACAGGGAGAATGAGCAGTTCTTC
CDR3: CASSLWDRENEQFF

size: medium-sized
length: 15
V: TRBV19
J: TRBJ1-1
D: TRBD1
DNA: TGTGCCAGTAGTATAAGGACAGGCTTGAACACTGAAGCTTTCTTT
CDR3: CASSIRTGLNTEAFF

size: -
length: 16
V: TRBV11-2
J: TRBJ2-7
D: -
DNA: TGTGCCAGCAGCTTCCCGGGGGGCGGGACCGCCTACGAGCAGTACTTC
CDR3: CASSFPGGGTAYEQYF

size: -
length: 15
V: TRBV29-1
J: TRBJ2-7
D: -
DNA: TGCAGCGTTGAAAATGGGTTCCAAAGCTCCTACGAGCAGTACTTC
CDR3: CSVENGFQSSYEQYF

size: -
length: 13
V: TRBV7-9
J: TRBJ1-4
D: -
DNA: TGTGCCAGCAGCTTAAACCGGGGGGAAAAACTGTTTTTT
CDR3: CASSLNRGEKLFF

size: -
length: 15
V: TRBV9
J: TRBJ2-2
D: TRBD1
DNA: TGTGCCAGCAGCGTAGAAGGGGGCAGGGCCGGGGAGCTGTTTTTT
CDR3: CASSVEGGRAGELFF

size: -
length: 16
V: TRBV5-1
J: TRBJ2-7
D: TRBD1
DNA: TGCGCCAGCAGCCCATCAGACAGGGAATGGGCCTACGAGCAGTACTTC
CDR3: CASSPSDREWAYEQYF

size: -
length: 14
V: TRBV7-9
J: TRBJ1-2
D: -
DNA: TGTGCCAGCAGCTTAGATTACAGAAACTATGGCTACACCTTC
CDR3: CASSLDYRNYGYTF

size: -
length: 17
V: TRBV7-9
J: TRBJ2-2
D: TRBD2
DNA: TGTGCCAGCAGGGACGCCTTGAGACGGGAGGGCACCGGGGAGCTGTTTTTT
CDR3: CASRDALRREGTGELFF

size: -
length: 13
V: TRBV28
J: TRBJ1-2
D: -
DNA: TGCGCCAGCAGTTCTTCAGGGTTCTATGGCTACACCTTC
CDR3: CASSSSGFYGYTF

size: -
length: 15
V: TRBV7-9
J: TRBJ2-7
D: TRBD2
DNA: TGTGCCAGCAGTTCCGGACTAGCGGGAGTCGACGAGCAGTACTTC
CDR3: CASSSGLAGVDEQYF

size: few
length: 17
V: TRBV5-1
J: TRBJ2-5
D: TRBD1
DNA: TGCGCCAGCAGCTTGGCTTTAGGACAGGGGAGCTCTGAGACCCAGTACTTC
CDR3: CASSLALGQGSSETQYF

size: -
length: 16
V: TRBV7-9
J: TRBJ1-3
D: -
DNA: TGTGCCAGCAGCTTCCCCAAAAGACGTCCTGGAAACACCATGTATTTT
CDR3: CASSFPKRRPGNTMYF

size: -
length: 15
V: TRBV6-6
J: TRBJ1-5
D: -
DNA: TGTGCCAGCAGTTACAAAGACAGTATCAATCAGCCCCAGCATTTT
CDR3: CASSYKDSINQPQHF

size: -
length: 15
V: TRBV7-2
J: TRBJ1-3
D: -
DNA: TGTGCCAGCAGCTTAGGGTGGGTTGGTGGAAACACCATATATTTT
CDR3: CASSLGWVGGNTIYF